This T cell receptor beta chain was observed in a study of CD8+ T cells in alopecia areata. General observations from the study: Sequence data from scalp samples additionally include resident alphabeta T cells of normal skin. Normal scalp showed lower clonality than lesional scalp, especially alopecia totalis/universalis. Patients shared TCRs less clearly than mice did, possibly for HLA-related reasons.

Reverse transcribed after extraction, RNA yielded cDNA as the sequencing template. Sequencing was performed with immunoSEQ multiplex PCR; in TCRdb, only in-frame clones are kept and a portion is missing. The table shows roughly 200,000 clones, with 56% occurring only once. A note on this clone: The antigen remains undetermined.

V lost 5 bases, J lost 0 bases, and 3 bases lay in between. From germline, CDR1 is MNHNY and CDR2 SVGAGI (reference sequence). The CDR3 is 12 residues long. This TCR was recovered from a human donor in good health. The chain recombines TRBV6-6 with TRBJ2-3; unclear D gene. The sequenced material came from CD8+ T cells sorted from blood. The CDR3 nucleotides read TGTGCCAGCAGTCCTAGCACAGATACGCAGTATTTT. The encoded protein is CASSPSTDTQYF.